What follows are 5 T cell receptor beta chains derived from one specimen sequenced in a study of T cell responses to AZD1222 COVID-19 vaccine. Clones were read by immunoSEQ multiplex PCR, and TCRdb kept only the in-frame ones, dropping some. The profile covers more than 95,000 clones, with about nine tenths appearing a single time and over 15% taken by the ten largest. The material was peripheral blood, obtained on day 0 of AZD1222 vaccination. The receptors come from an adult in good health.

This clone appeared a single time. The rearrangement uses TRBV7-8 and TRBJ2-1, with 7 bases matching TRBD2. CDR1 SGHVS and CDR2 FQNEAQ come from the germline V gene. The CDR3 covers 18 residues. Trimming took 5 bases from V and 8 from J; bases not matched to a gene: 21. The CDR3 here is CASSLGTLVGGLGDEQFF. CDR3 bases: TGTGCCAGCAGCCTCGGAACACTAGTGGGGGGGTTAGGGGATGAGCAGTTCTTC.

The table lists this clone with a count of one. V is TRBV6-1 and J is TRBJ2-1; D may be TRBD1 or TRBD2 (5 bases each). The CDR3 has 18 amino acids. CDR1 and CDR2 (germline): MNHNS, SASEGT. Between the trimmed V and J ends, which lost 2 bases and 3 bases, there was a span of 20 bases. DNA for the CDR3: TGTGCCAGCAGTGAAAGGCCCCCTATAGTGGGGGACTACAATGAGCAGTTCTTC. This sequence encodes CASSERPPIVGDYNEQFF.

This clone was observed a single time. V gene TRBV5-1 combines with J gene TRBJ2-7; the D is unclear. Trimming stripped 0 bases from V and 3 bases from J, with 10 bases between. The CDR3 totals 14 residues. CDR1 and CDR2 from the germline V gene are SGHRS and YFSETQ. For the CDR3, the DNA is TGCGCCAGCAGCTTGGGAGTTTTGGGCTACGAGCAGTACTTC. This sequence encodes CASSLGVLGYEQYF. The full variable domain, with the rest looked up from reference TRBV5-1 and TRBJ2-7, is KAGVTQTPRYLIKTRGQQVTLSCSPISGHRSVSWYQQTPGQGLQFLFEYFSETQRNKGNFPGRFSGRQFSNSRSEMNVSTLELGDSALYLCASSLGVLGYEQYFGPGTRLTVT.

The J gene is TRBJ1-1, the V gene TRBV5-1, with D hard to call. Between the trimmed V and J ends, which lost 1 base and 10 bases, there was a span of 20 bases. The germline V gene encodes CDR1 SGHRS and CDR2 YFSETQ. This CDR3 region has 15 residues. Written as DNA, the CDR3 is TGCGCCAGCAGCTTGACCCACGACCGAACATGGGGAGCTTTCTTT. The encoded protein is CASSLTHDRTWGAFF.

The DNA for the CDR3 is TGTGCCAGCTCGAGTTCGGGGGATCCAAATGAAAAACTGTTTTTT. Translated: CASSSSGDPNEKLFF. This chain connects TRBV2 to TRBJ1-4; the D gene is possibly TRBD1 (5 bases). This CDR3 spans 15 amino acids. Germline CDR1 reads SNHLY; CDR2 reads FYNNEI. Trimming stripped 8 bases from V and 5 bases from J, with 18 bases between.